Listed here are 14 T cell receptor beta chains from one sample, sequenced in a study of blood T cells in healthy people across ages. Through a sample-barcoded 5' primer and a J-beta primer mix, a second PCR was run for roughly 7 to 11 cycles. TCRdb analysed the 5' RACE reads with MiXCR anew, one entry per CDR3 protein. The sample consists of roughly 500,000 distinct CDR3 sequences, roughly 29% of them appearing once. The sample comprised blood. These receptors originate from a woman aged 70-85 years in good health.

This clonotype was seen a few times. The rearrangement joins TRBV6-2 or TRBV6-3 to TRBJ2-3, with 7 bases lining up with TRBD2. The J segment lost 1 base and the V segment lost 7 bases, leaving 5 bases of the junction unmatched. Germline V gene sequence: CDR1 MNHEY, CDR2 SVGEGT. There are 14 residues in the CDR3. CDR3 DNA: TGTGCCAGCATGGGCGCGGGGGGCACAGATACGCAGTATTTT. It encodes CASMGAGGTDTQYF.

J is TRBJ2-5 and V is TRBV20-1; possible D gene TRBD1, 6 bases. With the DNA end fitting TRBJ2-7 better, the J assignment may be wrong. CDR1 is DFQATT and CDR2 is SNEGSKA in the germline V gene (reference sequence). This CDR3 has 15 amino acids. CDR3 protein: CSADTGHGGTYEQYF. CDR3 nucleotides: TGCAGTGCTGATACAGGACATGGGGGCACCTACGAGCAGTACTTC.

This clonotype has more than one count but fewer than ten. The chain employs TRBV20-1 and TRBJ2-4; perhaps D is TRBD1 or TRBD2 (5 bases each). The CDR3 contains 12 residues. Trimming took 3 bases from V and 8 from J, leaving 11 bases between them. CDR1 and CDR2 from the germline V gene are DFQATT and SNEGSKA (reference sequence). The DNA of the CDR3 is TGCAGTGCTAGCGAGGGGTCGGACATTCAGTACTTC. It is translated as CSASEGSDIQYF.

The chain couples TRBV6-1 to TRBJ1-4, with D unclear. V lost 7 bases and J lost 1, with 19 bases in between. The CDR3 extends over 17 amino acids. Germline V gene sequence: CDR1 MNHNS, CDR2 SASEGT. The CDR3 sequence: CASKRSTTGVTNEKLFF. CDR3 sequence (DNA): TGTGCCAGCAAAAGATCGACAACGGGCGTAACTAATGAAAAACTGTTTTTT.

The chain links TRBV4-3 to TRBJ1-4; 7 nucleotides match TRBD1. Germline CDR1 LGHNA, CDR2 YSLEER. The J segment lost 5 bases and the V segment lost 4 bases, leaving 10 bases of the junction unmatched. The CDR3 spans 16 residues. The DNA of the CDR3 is TGCGCCAGCAGCCGGTACCGGGACAGCTTAAATGAAAAACTGTTTTTT. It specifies CASSRYRDSLNEKLFF.

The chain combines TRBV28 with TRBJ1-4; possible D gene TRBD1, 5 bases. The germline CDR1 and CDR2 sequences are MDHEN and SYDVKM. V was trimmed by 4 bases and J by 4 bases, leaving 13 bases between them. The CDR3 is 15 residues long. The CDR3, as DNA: TGTGCCAGCAGTTCCCTCGACAGCCGTAATGAAAAACTGTTTTTT. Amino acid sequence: CASSSLDSRNEKLFF.

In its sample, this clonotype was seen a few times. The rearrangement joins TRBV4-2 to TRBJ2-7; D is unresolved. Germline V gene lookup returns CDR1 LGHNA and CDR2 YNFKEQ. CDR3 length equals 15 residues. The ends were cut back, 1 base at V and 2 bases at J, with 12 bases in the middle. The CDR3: CASSQATSQTYEQYF. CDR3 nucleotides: TGTGCCAGCAGCCAAGCGACCAGCCAAACCTACGAGCAGTACTTC.

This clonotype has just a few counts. The CDR3 here is CSVRTGTETQYF. CDR3 in DNA: TGCAGTGTCAGGACAGGGACTGAGACCCAGTACTTC. V and J are TRBV20-1 and TRBJ2-5; TRBD1 matches at 8 bases. The germline CDR1 and CDR2 sequences are DFQATT and SNEGSKA (reference sequence). V shed 7 bases, J shed 5 bases, and the junction held 6 bases outside the gene matches. This CDR3 has 12 amino acids.

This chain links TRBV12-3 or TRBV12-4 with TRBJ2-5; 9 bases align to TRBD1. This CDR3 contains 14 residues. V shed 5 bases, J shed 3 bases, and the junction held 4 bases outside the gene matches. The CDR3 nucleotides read TGTGCCAGCAGTACCCGGGACAGGGAAGAGACCCAGTACTTC. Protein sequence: CASSTRDREETQYF.

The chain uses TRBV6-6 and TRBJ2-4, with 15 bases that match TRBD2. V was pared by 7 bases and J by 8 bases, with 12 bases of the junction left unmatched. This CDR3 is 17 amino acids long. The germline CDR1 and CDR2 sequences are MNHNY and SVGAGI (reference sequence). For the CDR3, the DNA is TGTGCCAGCAATCTAGGACTAGCGGGGGGGGCCTCAGACATTCAGTACTTC. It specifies CASNLGLAGGASDIQYF.

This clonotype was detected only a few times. In DNA, the CDR3 is TGCAGTGCTAGTGGTGGGCGGGGGGGCAGCTGGGAGACCCAGTACTTC. This translates into CSASGGRGGSWETQYF. The V call is TRBV20-1, the J call TRBJ2-5; 9 bases align to TRBD2. The CDR3 is 16 residues long. Germline CDR1 reads DFQATT; CDR2 reads SNEGSKA (reference sequence). After removal of 3 bases from V and 5 bases from J, the junction contained 13 bases not matched to a gene.

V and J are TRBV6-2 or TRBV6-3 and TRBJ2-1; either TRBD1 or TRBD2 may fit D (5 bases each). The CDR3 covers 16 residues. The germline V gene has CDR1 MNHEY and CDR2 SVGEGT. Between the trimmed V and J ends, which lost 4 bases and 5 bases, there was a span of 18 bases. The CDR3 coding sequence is TGTGCCAGCAGTTTCGTACTAGTGGGGGTAAACAATGAGCAGTTCTTC. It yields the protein CASSFVLVGVNNEQFF.

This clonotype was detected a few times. The CDR3 region has the DNA TGCGCCAGCAGCTTGGTTCGGGACAGCGGGACGGATACGCAGTATTTT. Translated, it gives CASSLVRDSGTDTQYF. The chain uses TRBV5-1 and TRBJ2-3, with D perhaps matching TRBD1 or TRBD2 (7 bases each). The CDR3 totals 16 residues. V was clipped by 0 bases and J by 6 bases, with 17 bases between them. Per germline, CDR1 SGHRS and CDR2 YFSETQ.

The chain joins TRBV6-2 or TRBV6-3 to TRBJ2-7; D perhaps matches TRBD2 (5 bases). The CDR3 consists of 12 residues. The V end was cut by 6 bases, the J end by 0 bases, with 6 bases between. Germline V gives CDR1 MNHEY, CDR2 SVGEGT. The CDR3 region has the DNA TGTGCCAGCAGGCGGGTCTCCTACGAGCAGTACTTC. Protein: CASRRVSYEQYF.